This T cell receptor (beta chain) derives from a study of cytomegalovirus exposure and HLA in healthy donors. Study results and limitations: Cytomegalovirus-associated status was assigned to about 160 TCR beta chains.

PCR employed 60 Vbeta and 13 Jbeta primers. Clones were sequenced by immunoSEQ multiplex PCR, and TCRdb holds only the in-frame ones, with some missing. The sample includes about 160,000 clones, about four fifths of them seen just once. The V gene's germline CDR1 is SGHTA and CDR2 FQGNSA. The CDR3 runs 14 residues. Trimming took 1 base from V and 3 from J, leaving 9 bases between them. Concerning this clone itself: Its cognate antigen is unknown.

This chain joins TRBV7-2 and TRBJ1-2; possibly TRBD1 for D (5 bases). The clonotype originates from a woman in her 50s in good health and CMV-seronegative. The material sequenced was PBMCs. The CDR3 sequence is CASSLERGHYGYTF. The CDR3 nucleotides read TGTGCCAGCAGCTTAGAAAGGGGTCACTATGGCTACACCTTC.